This is a list of T cell receptor beta chains from one sample in a study of blood T cell repertoires in COVID-19. Produced via immunoSEQ multiplex PCR; TCRdb's table is partial and in-frame only. The sample yields 120,000 to 150,000 clones, roughly nine tenths seen once. Sequenced input: peripheral blood. The receptors come from a man aged 18 to 35 with COVID-19, enrolled during active disease. Each CDR3 is given with its conserved first and last residue.

V	J	CDR3
TRBV5-1	TRBJ1-1	CASSLTRGTEAFF
TRBV3-1/TRBV3-2	TRBJ2-6	CASQPTVTGWESGANVLTF
TRBV7-2	TRBJ2-5	CASSLGGLSQETQYF
TRBV7-3	TRBJ2-5	CASSLGSGRKETQYF
TRBV6-5	TRBJ2-7	CASSYVGGEQYF
TRBV7-6	TRBJ2-3	CASSSPLSDRGNTQYF
TRBV28	TRBJ2-1	CASSFGTSVNNEQFF
TRBV11-3	TRBJ2-1	CASSHRSSGTPHNEQFF
TRBV11-3	TRBJ2-3	CASSPRQDTDTQYF
TRBV5-5	TRBJ1-2	CASSVTGSWGYTF